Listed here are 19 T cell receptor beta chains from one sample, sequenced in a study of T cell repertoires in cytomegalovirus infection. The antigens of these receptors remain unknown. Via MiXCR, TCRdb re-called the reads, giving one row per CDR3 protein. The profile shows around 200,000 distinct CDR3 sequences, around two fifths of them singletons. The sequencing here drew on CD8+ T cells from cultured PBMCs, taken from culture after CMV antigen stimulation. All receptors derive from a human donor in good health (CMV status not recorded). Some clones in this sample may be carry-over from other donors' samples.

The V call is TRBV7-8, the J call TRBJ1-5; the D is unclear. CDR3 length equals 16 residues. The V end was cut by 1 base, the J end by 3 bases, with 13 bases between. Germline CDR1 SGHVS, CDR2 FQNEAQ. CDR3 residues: CASSLERGLVNQPQHF. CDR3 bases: TGTGCCAGCAGCTTAGAACGTGGGTTAGTCAATCAGCCCCAGCATTTT.

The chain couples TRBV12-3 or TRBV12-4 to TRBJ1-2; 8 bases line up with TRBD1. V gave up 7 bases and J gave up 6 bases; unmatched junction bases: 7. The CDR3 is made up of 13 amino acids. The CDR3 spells CASTIPGGNGYTF. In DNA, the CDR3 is TGTGCCAGCACCATCCCAGGGGGCAATGGCTACACCTTC.

CDR3 coding DNA: TGTGCAAGCGCTAGGGCGTGGGAACCCTACGAGCAGTACTTC. Translation: CASARAWEPYEQYF. V is TRBV7-2 and J is TRBJ2-7; D remains ambiguous. The CDR3 runs 14 residues. CDR1 SGHTA and CDR2 FQGNSA come from the germline V gene. The entire variable domain, with the rest obtained from reference TRBV7-2 and TRBJ2-7, is as follows: GAGVSQSPSNKVTEKGKDVELRCDPISGHTALYWYRQSLGQGLEFLIYFQGNSAPDKSGLPSDRFSAERTGGSVSTLTIQRTQQEDSAVYLCASARAWEPYEQYFGPGTRLTVT.

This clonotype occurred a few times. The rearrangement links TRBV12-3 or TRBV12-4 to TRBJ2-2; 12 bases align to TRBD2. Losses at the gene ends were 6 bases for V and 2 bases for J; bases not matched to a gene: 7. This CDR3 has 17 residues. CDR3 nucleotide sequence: TGTGCCAGCAGCCCTCTAGCGGGGGGGACAAACACCGGGGAGCTGTTTTTT. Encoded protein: CASSPLAGGTNTGELFF.

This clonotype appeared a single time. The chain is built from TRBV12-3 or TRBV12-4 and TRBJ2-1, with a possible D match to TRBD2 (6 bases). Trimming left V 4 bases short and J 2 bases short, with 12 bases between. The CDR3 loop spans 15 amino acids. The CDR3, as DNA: TGTGCCAGCAGTTCATCTAGCGTAGCCTACAATGAGCAGTTCTTC. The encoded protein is CASSSSSVAYNEQFF.

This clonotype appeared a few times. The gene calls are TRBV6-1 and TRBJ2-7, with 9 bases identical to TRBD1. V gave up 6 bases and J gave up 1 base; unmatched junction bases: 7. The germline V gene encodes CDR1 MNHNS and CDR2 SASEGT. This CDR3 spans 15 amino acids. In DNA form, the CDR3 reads TGTGCCAGCAGATACCGGGACAGGGATTCCTACGAGCAGTACTTC. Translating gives CASRYRDRDSYEQYF.

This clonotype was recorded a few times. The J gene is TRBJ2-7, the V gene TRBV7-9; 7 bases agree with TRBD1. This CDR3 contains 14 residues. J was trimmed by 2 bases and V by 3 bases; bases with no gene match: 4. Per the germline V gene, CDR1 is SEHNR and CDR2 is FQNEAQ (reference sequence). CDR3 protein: CASSFGTDTYEQYF. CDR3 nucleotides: TGTGCCAGCAGCTTTGGGACAGATACCTACGAGCAGTACTTC.

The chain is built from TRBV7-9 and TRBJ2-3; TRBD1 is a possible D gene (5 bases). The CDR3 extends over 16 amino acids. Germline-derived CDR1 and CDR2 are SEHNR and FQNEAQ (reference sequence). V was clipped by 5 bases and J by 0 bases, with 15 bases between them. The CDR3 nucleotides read TGTGCCAGCAGCCCCTCTACAGGCAAGAGCACAGATACGCAGTATTTT. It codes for CASSPSTGKSTDTQYF.

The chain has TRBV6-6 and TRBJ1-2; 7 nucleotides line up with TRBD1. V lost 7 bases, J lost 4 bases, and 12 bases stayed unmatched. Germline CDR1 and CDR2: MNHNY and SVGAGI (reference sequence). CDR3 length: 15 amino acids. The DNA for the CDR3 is TGTGCCAGCACTCCCCCGCCCGGGACAGCCTATGGCTACACCTTC. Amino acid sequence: CASTPPPGTAYGYTF.

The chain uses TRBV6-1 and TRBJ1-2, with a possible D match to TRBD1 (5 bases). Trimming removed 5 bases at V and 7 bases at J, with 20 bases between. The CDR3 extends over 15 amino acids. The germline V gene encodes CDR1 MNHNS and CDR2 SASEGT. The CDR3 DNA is TGTGCCAGCAGTTCCCCCGGGGACGCCCTCGGTGGCTACACCTTC. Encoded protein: CASSSPGDALGGYTF.

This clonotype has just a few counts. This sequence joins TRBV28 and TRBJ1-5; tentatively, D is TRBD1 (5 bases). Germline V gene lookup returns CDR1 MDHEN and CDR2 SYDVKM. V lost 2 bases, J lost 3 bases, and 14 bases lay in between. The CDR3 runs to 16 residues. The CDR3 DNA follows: TGTGCCAGCAGTTTACCTTCAGGGTCGGACAATCAGCCCCAGCATTTT. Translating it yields CASSLPSGSDNQPQHF.

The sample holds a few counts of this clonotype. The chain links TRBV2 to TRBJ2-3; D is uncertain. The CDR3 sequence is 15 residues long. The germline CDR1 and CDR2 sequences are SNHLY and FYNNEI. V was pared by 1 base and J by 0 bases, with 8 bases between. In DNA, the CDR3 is TGTGCCAGCAGTGAAGGAAAGTCTAGCACAGATACGCAGTATTTT. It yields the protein CASSEGKSSTDTQYF.

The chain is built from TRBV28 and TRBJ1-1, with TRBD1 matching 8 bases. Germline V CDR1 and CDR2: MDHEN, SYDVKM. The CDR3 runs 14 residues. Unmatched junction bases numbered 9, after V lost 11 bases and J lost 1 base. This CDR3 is CASAAGGENTEAFF. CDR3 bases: TGTGCCTCGGCTGCAGGGGGCGAGAACACTGAAGCTTTCTTT.

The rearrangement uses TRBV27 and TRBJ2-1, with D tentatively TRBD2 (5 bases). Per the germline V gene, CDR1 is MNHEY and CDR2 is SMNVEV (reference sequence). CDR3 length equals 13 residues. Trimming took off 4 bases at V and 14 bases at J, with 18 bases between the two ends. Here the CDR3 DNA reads TGTGCCAGCAGTTATAATAGCGCGCGAATGGAGTTCTTC. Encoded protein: CASSYNSARMEFF.

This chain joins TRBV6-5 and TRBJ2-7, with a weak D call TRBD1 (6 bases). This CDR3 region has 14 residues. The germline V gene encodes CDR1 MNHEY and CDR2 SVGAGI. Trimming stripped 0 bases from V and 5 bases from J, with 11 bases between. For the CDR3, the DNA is TGTGCCAGCAGTTACTCGAGCAGGGGCGACGAGCAGTACTTC. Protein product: CASSYSSRGDEQYF.

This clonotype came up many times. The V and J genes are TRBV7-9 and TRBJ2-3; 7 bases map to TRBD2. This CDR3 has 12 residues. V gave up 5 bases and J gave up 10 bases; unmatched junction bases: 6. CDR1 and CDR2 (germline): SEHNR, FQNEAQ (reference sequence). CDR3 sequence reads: CASSVRDYAQYF. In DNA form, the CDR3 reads TGTGCCAGCAGCGTCCGGGACTATGCGCAGTATTTT.

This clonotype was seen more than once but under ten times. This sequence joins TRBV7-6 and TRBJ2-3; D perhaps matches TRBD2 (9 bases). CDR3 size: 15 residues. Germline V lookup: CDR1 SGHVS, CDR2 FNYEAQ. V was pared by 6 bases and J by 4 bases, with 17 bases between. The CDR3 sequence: CASRELAGQADTQYF. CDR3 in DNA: TGTGCCAGCAGGGAGCTAGCGGGACAGGCAGATACGCAGTATTTT.

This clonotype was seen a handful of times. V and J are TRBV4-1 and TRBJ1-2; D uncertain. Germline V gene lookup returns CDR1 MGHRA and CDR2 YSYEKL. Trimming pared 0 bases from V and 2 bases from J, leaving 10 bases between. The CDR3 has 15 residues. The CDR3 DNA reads TGCGCCAGCAGCCAAGACCCAGGAACCAACTATGGCTACACCTTC. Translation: CASSQDPGTNYGYTF.

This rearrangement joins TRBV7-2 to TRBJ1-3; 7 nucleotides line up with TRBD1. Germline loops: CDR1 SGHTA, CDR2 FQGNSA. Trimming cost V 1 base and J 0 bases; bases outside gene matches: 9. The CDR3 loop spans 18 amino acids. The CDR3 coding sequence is TGTGCCAGCAGCTTAGTCTGCTTCGCAGGGGGCTCTGGAAACACCATATATTTT. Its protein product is CASSLVCFAGGSGNTIYF. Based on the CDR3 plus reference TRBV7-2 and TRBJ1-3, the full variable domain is GAGVSQSPSNKVTEKGKDVELRCDPISGHTALYWYRQSLGQGLEFLIYFQGNSAPDKSGLPSDRFSAERTGGSVSTLTIQRTQQEDSAVYLCASSLVCFAGGSGNTIYFGEGSWLTVV.